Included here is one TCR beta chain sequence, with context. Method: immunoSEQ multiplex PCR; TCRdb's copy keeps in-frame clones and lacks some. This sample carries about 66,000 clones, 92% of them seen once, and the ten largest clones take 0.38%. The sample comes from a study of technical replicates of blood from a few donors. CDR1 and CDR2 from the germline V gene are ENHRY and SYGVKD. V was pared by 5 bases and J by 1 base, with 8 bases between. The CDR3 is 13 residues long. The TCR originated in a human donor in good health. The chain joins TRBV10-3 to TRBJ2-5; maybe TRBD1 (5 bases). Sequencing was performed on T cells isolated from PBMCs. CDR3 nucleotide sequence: TGTGCCATCAGTCAGGGTTCCCAAGAGACCCAGTACTTC. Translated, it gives CAISQGSQETQYF.